Listed below are T cell receptor beta chains from one sample, sequenced in a study of cytomegalovirus exposure and HLA in healthy donors. Method: immunoSEQ multiplex PCR; TCRdb's copy keeps in-frame clones and lacks some. The sample has 95,000 to 150,000 clones; roughly four fifths are singletons. Sequences were obtained from PBMCs. The receptors shown here come from a woman in her 50s in good health and CMV-seropositive. Both conserved end residues are part of each CDR3. Fields, in order: CDR3 protein, CDR3 DNA, V gene, J gene, D gene, clone size. D genes are given only for firm matches. Rows may omit the clone size; those that give it use once, few, many or a size class.

cdr3_aa: CASSRTAYNEQFF; cdr3_nt: TGTGCCAGCAGTCGGACAGCATACAATGAGCAGTTCTTC; v_call: TRBV2; j_call: TRBJ2-1; d_call: NA; clone_size: NA
cdr3_aa: CASSEAGTSHSDEQYF; cdr3_nt: TGTGCCAGCAGTGAAGCGGGGACAAGCCATAGCGACGAGCAGTACTTC; v_call: TRBV2; j_call: TRBJ2-7; d_call: NA; clone_size: NA
cdr3_aa: CAWGGIGGNEQFF; cdr3_nt: TGTGCCTGGGGGGGGATCGGGGGGAATGAGCAGTTCTTC; v_call: TRBV30; j_call: TRBJ2-1; d_call: TRBD2; clone_size: NA
cdr3_aa: CASSLAASDWDEQFF; cdr3_nt: TGCGCCAGCAGCTTGGCTGCTAGTGATTGGGATGAGCAGTTCTTC; v_call: TRBV5-1; j_call: TRBJ2-1; d_call: NA; clone_size: NA
cdr3_aa: CASSVARGTGHEQFF; cdr3_nt: TGTGCCAGCAGCGTTGCCAGGGGAACGGGACATGAGCAGTTCTTC; v_call: TRBV9; j_call: TRBJ2-1; d_call: NA; clone_size: many
cdr3_aa: CASSSDTAGETQYF; cdr3_nt: TGCGCCAGCAGCTCGGACACGGCTGGGGAGACCCAGTACTTC; v_call: TRBV5-1; j_call: TRBJ2-5; d_call: NA; clone_size: NA
cdr3_aa: CASSLTGRSPLHF; cdr3_nt: TGTGCCAGCAGCTTGACAGGACGCTCACCCCTCCACTTT; v_call: TRBV7-2; j_call: TRBJ1-6; d_call: NA; clone_size: few
cdr3_aa: CASSPGDRGGYGYTF; cdr3_nt: TGTGCCAGCAGCCCCGGGGACAGGGGTGGGTATGGCTACACCTTC; v_call: TRBV7-2; j_call: TRBJ1-2; d_call: TRBD1; clone_size: NA
cdr3_aa: CATTWATGSPLHF; cdr3_nt: TGTGCCACTACGTGGGCTACTGGATCACCCCTCCACTTT; v_call: TRBV2; j_call: TRBJ1-6; d_call: NA; clone_size: NA
cdr3_aa: CASSLALETQYF; cdr3_nt: TGTGCCAGCAGTTTAGCGCTTGAGACCCAGTACTTC; v_call: TRBV28; j_call: TRBJ2-5; d_call: NA; clone_size: once
cdr3_aa: CASSQFGTASYEQYF; cdr3_nt: TGCGCCAGCAGTCAATTCGGGACAGCGAGCTACGAGCAGTACTTC; v_call: TRBV4-3; j_call: TRBJ2-7; d_call: TRBD1; clone_size: NA
cdr3_aa: CSVQGHSINYGYTF; cdr3_nt: TGCAGCGTTCAGGGACACAGCATAAACTATGGCTACACCTTC; v_call: TRBV29-1; j_call: TRBJ1-2; d_call: NA; clone_size: once
cdr3_aa: CASIPHSGSTNEKLFF; cdr3_nt: TGTGCCAGTATTCCCCACAGCGGTTCAACTAATGAAAAACTGTTTTTT; v_call: TRBV19; j_call: TRBJ1-4; d_call: NA; clone_size: NA
cdr3_aa: CASSPGGITDTQYF; cdr3_nt: TGTGCCAGCAGCCCTGGCGGTATCACAGATACGCAGTATTTT; v_call: TRBV9; j_call: TRBJ2-3; d_call: NA; clone_size: once
cdr3_aa: CASSLGMEESSYEQYF; cdr3_nt: TGTGCCAGCAGCTTGGGGATGGAGGAGAGCTCCTACGAGCAGTACTTC; v_call: TRBV5-8; j_call: TRBJ2-7; d_call: NA; clone_size: NA
cdr3_aa: CASSLAGGPGEQYF; cdr3_nt: TGTGCCAGCAGTTTAGCGGGGGGGCCAGGGGAGCAGTACTTC; v_call: TRBV28; j_call: TRBJ2-7; d_call: TRBD2; clone_size: NA
cdr3_aa: CASRDIPWEGKNEQFF; cdr3_nt: TGTGCCAGCAGGGATATCCCCTGGGAGGGGAAGAATGAGCAGTTCTTC; v_call: TRBV2; j_call: TRBJ2-1; d_call: TRBD2; clone_size: few
cdr3_aa: CAISGGLQGRYGYTF; cdr3_nt: TGTGCCATCAGTGGGGGCCTTCAGGGGCGGTATGGCTACACCTTC; v_call: TRBV10-3; j_call: TRBJ1-2; d_call: NA; clone_size: few
cdr3_aa: CASSYSRTGDSYEQYF; cdr3_nt: TGTGCCAGCAGTTACTCGAGGACAGGGGACTCCTACGAGCAGTACTTC; v_call: TRBV6-5; j_call: TRBJ2-7; d_call: TRBD1; clone_size: few
cdr3_aa: CSVEQQGARTEAFF; cdr3_nt: TGCAGCGTTGAACAGCAGGGGGCGCGAACTGAAGCTTTCTTT; v_call: TRBV29-1; j_call: TRBJ1-1; d_call: TRBD1; clone_size: NA
cdr3_aa: CASSLEGDITSHGYTF; cdr3_nt: TGTGCCAGCAGCTTAGAGGGAGACATAACGTCCCATGGCTACACCTTC; v_call: TRBV7-9; j_call: TRBJ1-2; d_call: NA; clone_size: NA
cdr3_aa: CACRETGDSPLHF; cdr3_nt: TGTGCTTGCCGGGAGACAGGGGATTCACCCCTCCACTTT; v_call: TRBV7-9; j_call: TRBJ1-6; d_call: TRBD1; clone_size: NA
cdr3_aa: CASTRGGSSYEQYF; cdr3_nt: TGTGCCAGCACGAGGGGGGGCAGCTCCTACGAGCAGTACTTC; v_call: TRBV28; j_call: TRBJ2-7; d_call: NA; clone_size: NA
cdr3_aa: CASSPQQGSNSPLHF; cdr3_nt: TGTGCCAGCTCACCACAACAGGGAAGTAATTCACCCCTCCACTTT; v_call: TRBV18; j_call: TRBJ1-6; d_call: NA; clone_size: NA
cdr3_aa: CASSGQGGTNEKLFF; cdr3_nt: TGCGCCAGCAGTGGACAGGGGGGAACTAATGAAAAACTGTTTTTT; v_call: TRBV5-1; j_call: TRBJ1-4; d_call: TRBD1; clone_size: NA